These 24 T cell receptor beta chains share one sample of origin, sequenced in a study of blood T cell repertoires in COVID-19. The method was immunoSEQ multiplex PCR; TCRdb's version includes in-frame clones alone and lacks a portion of them. The table includes around 230,000 clones, roughly 87% detected once. The sample comprised PBMCs or T cells enriched from blood (not recorded which). The receptors originated from a man younger than 30 with acute COVID-19.

The chain links TRBV5-1 to TRBJ2-3; D is ambiguous. Trimming removed 0 bases at V and 2 bases at J, with 10 bases between. This CDR3 contains 15 residues. Per the germline V gene, CDR1 is SGHRS and CDR2 is YFSETQ. The CDR3 reads CASSLEMSYTDTQYF. The CDR3 DNA reads TGCGCCAGCAGCTTGGAAATGTCTTACACAGATACGCAGTATTTT.

The chain links TRBV11-2 to TRBJ2-2; maybe TRBD2 (6 bases). CDR1 SGHAT and CDR2 FQNNGV come from the germline V gene. V lost 6 bases and J lost 7, with 15 bases in between. The CDR3 is 14 amino acids. The CDR3 is CASRNWRAGGELFF. In DNA form, the CDR3 reads TGTGCCAGCAGAAACTGGAGGGCGGGCGGGGAGCTGTTTTTT. Full variable domain (remainder filled in from reference TRBV11-2 and TRBJ2-2): EAGVAQSPRYKIIEKRQSVAFWCNPISGHATLYWYQQILGQGPKLLIQFQNNGVVDDSQLPKDRFSAERLKGVDSTLKIQPAKLEDSAVYLCASRNWRAGGELFFGEGSRLTVL.

The rearrangement links TRBV6-5 to TRBJ2-5, with no clear D. V lost 2 bases to trimming and J lost 3 bases, with 7 bases between them. Germline V gene sequence: CDR1 MNHEY, CDR2 SVGAGI. This CDR3 has 13 residues. This CDR3 reads CASSYVEEETQYF. CDR3 nucleotides: TGTGCCAGCAGTTACGTCGAGGAAGAGACCCAGTACTTC.

The chain couples TRBV28 to TRBJ1-5, with 8 nucleotides matching TRBD1. Looked up from germline, CDR1 is MDHEN and CDR2 is SYDVKM. V lost 7 bases and J lost 4; bases outside the gene matches: 6. CDR3 size: 14 residues. CDR3 loop: CASKQGDPNQPQHF. In DNA, the CDR3 is TGTGCCAGCAAACAGGGGGACCCTAATCAGCCCCAGCATTTT.

This clone was observed a few times. The chain recombines TRBV29-1 with TRBJ2-2, with TRBD1 as a possible D gene (5 bases). V lost 3 bases and J lost 1, with 9 bases in between. The germline gives CDR1 SQVTM, CDR2 ANQGSEA. The CDR3 totals 14 residues. CDR3 amino acids: CSVEVQGNTGELFF. In nucleotides, the CDR3 is TGCAGCGTTGAGGTTCAGGGGAACACCGGGGAGCTGTTTTTT.

V is TRBV10-3 and J is TRBJ2-3; 10 bases agree with TRBD1. The CDR3 length is 15 residues. Unmatched junction bases numbered 7, after V lost 10 bases and J lost 0 bases. Germline CDR1 reads ENHRY; CDR2 reads SYGVKD. In DNA, the CDR3 is TGTGCCACCGGGACAGGGGTCACTAGCACAGATACGCAGTATTTT. Its translation: CATGTGVTSTDTQYF.

The rearrangement joins TRBV28 to TRBJ1-5; 7 bases fit TRBD1. CDR1 and CDR2 (germline): MDHEN, SYDVKM. The V gene end was trimmed by 1 base and the J gene end by 3 bases; junction bases not matched to a gene: 12. The CDR3 has 18 residues. The CDR3 nucleotides read TGTGCCAGCAGTTTATCGGGACACGGGACAGCCACCAATCAGCCCCAGCATTTT. The encoded protein is CASSLSGHGTATNQPQHF.

The chain's CDR3 is CSVTRTGWSGELFF. The CDR3 DNA is TGCAGCGTCACCCGGACAGGGTGGTCCGGGGAGCTGTTTTTT. The chain employs TRBV29-1 and TRBJ2-2; 8 positions match TRBD1. CDR1 and CDR2 (germline): SQVTM, ANQGSEA. The CDR3 runs 14 residues. Trimming removed 6 bases from V and 6 bases from J; junction bases left unmatched: 9.

CDR3 DNA: TGTGCCAGCAGTAGTCCCGGGGTAGCCTATGGCTACACCTTC. Translation: CASSSPGVAYGYTF. The chain employs TRBV28 and TRBJ1-2; D is unresolved. This CDR3 has 14 amino acids. Trimming shortened V by 5 bases and J by 4 bases, and 14 bases separated the two germline ends. Germline V gives CDR1 MDHEN, CDR2 SYDVKM.

This rearrangement joins TRBV11-2 to TRBJ2-7; 14 nucleotides line up with TRBD2. The germline V gene has CDR1 SGHAT and CDR2 FQNNGV. This CDR3 region has 16 residues. Unmatched junction bases numbered 9, after V lost 4 bases and J lost 7 bases. This CDR3 is CASSSGTSGRRGEQYF. The CDR3 nucleotides are TGTGCCAGCAGCTCCGGGACTAGCGGGAGACGCGGTGAGCAGTACTTC.

The gene calls are TRBV28 and TRBJ2-5, with D perhaps matching TRBD2 (7 bases). This CDR3 is built from 16 residues. Germline loops: CDR1 MDHEN, CDR2 SYDVKM. Trimming took off 6 bases at V and 6 bases at J, with 23 bases between the two ends. CDR3 nucleotide sequence: TGTGCCAGCAGCCCCCCCCGCGGGGGCGCCCCGAAGACCCAGTACTTC. It codes for CASSPPRGGAPKTQYF. The whole variable domain, remainder taken from reference TRBV28 and TRBJ2-5, is DVKVTQSSRYLVKRTGEKVFLECVQDMDHENMFWYRQDPGLGLRLIYFSYDVKMKEKGDIPEGYSVSREKKERFSLILESASTNQTSMYLCASSPPRGGAPKTQYFGPGTRLLVL.

The chain is built from TRBV4-1 and TRBJ1-1, with D perhaps TRBD1 (5 bases). Germline loops: CDR1 MGHRA, CDR2 YSYEKL. The CDR3 runs to 11 residues. The ends were cut back, 5 bases at V and 7 bases at J, with 8 bases in the middle. The CDR3 reads CASSYTGEAFF. CDR3 sequence (DNA): TGCGCCAGCAGCTACACAGGTGAAGCTTTCTTT.

CDR3 DNA: TGTGCCAGCAGCGAGATCTACCAGGACAGGGGGAGTCAGCCCCAGCATTTT. Translated, it gives CASSEIYQDRGSQPQHF. The chain recombines TRBV4-2 with TRBJ1-5; 10 bases map to TRBD1. Trimming took 5 bases from V and 6 from J; bases not matched to a gene: 13. CDR1 and CDR2 from the germline V gene are LGHNA and YNFKEQ. The CDR3 loop spans 17 amino acids.

The CDR3 DNA reads TGTGCCAGCAGCAAAATCGGAGGGGACTTGGGGACAGATACGCAGTATTTT. This encodes CASSKIGGDLGTDTQYF. The chain uses TRBV21-1 and TRBJ2-3; the table's D gene call, TRBD2, was not cross checked with the DNA. TRBV21-1 is annotated as a pseudogene. The CDR3 runs 17 residues.

The chain couples TRBV7-8 to TRBJ1-2, with D unclear. CDR3 length: 15 amino acids. The V end lost 1 base, the J end lost 7 bases, and 16 bases lay between the germline ends. From germline, CDR1 is SGHVS and CDR2 FQNEAQ. The CDR3 bases are TGTGCCAGCAGCTTAGTGTCCTCATGGGGAGGTGGCTACACCTTC. This translates into CASSLVSSWGGGYTF. Full variable domain (outside the CDR3, taken from reference TRBV7-8 and TRBJ1-2): GAGVSQSPRYKVAKRGQDVALRCDPISGHVSLFWYQQALGQGPEFLTYFQNEAQLDKSGLPSDRFFAERPEGSVSTLKIQRTQQEDSAVYLCASSLVSSWGGGYTFGSGTRLTVV.

The V and J genes are TRBV28 and TRBJ2-1; a possible D gene is TRBD1 (6 bases). Deletions cut 7 bases from V and 4 bases from J, with 14 bases between. The germline V gene has CDR1 MDHEN and CDR2 SYDVKM. The CDR3 has 14 residues. CDR3 nucleotide sequence: TGTGCCAGCACCGAGAGAGGGGGTTACAATGAGCAGTTCTTC. This translates into CASTERGGYNEQFF.

The J gene is TRBJ1-1, the V gene TRBV29-1; 9 bases fit TRBD1. Losses at the gene ends were 5 bases for V and 3 bases for J; bases not matched to a gene: 4. CDR1 is SQVTM, CDR2 ANQGSEA, per germline. The CDR3 is 13 amino acids. The CDR3 here is CSVHRGRDTEAFF. CDR3 DNA sequence: TGCAGCGTTCACAGGGGGCGTGACACTGAAGCTTTCTTT. Full variable domain (rest looked up from reference TRBV29-1 and TRBJ1-1): SAVISQKPSRDICQRGTSLTIQCQVDSQVTMMFWYRQQPGQSLTLIATANQGSEATYESGFVIDKFPISRPNLTFSTLTVSNMSPEDSSIYLCSVHRGRDTEAFFGQGTRLTVV.

V gene TRBV21-1 combines with J gene TRBJ2-1; TRBD2 is taken as the D call from the table, unchecked against the DNA. TRBV21-1 corresponds to a pseudogene. The CDR3 loop spans 17 amino acids. The CDR3 spells CASSAIGLAGGPFIWFF. The CDR3 DNA sequence: TGTGCCAGCAGCGCGATAGGACTAGCGGGAGGGCCCTTCATCTGGTTCTTC.

In its sample, this clone was seen a few times. The chain joins TRBV5-6 to TRBJ2-7, with no clear D. Between the trimmed V and J ends, which lost 1 base and 1 base, there was a span of 6 bases. CDR1 and CDR2 from the germline V gene are SGHDT and YYEEEE. The CDR3 covers 13 residues. DNA for the CDR3: TGTGCCAGCAGCTTGACAGCATCCTACGAGCAGTACTTC. Residues: CASSLTASYEQYF.

This clone was detected a few times. The rearrangement joins TRBV9 to TRBJ2-3, with 8 bases identical to TRBD2. Germline CDR1 is SGDLS and CDR2 is YYNGEE. V was clipped by 0 bases and J by 2 bases; unmatched bases: 5. There are 16 residues in the CDR3. This CDR3 reads CASSVGLAGTTDTQYF. The CDR3 nucleotides read TGTGCCAGCAGCGTAGGATTAGCGGGGACCACAGATACGCAGTATTTT. Drawing the rest from reference TRBV9 and TRBJ2-3, the complete variable domain is DSGVTQTPKHLITATGQRVTLRCSPRSGDLSVYWYQQSLDQGLQFLIQYYNGEERAKGNILERFSAQQFPDLHSELNLSSLELGDSALYFCASSVGLAGTTDTQYFGPGTRLTVL.

The chain uses TRBV5-1 and TRBJ1-5, with D possibly matching TRBD1 (5 bases). Trimming took off 4 bases at V and 0 bases at J, with 14 bases between the two ends. Germline-derived CDR1 and CDR2 are SGHRS and YFSETQ. The CDR3 is 16 residues long. This chain's CDR3 is CASSRQGFNSNQPQHF. The CDR3 DNA sequence: TGCGCCAGCAGCCGGCAGGGATTTAATAGCAATCAGCCCCAGCATTTT.

The chain links TRBV27 to TRBJ1-1, with D hard to call. V shed 5 bases and J shed 1 base, with 8 bases lying between them. Germline V gives CDR1 MNHEY, CDR2 SMNVEV (reference sequence). This CDR3 is 13 amino acids long. CDR3 bases: TGTGCCAGCAGTCTCGGGGAGAACACTGAAGCTTTCTTT. Translating it yields CASSLGENTEAFF.

The chain carries TRBV27 and TRBJ1-2, with D possibly TRBD1 on 5 matching bases. Germline V gene lookup returns CDR1 MNHEY and CDR2 SMNVEV (reference sequence). The CDR3 is 16 residues long. V lost 6 bases to trimming and J lost 0 bases, with 17 bases between them. The CDR3 loop is CASSLIRGGANYGYTF. The CDR3 DNA follows: TGTGCCAGCAGCCTCATCCGGGGGGGTGCTAACTATGGCTACACCTTC.

The chain combines TRBV6-2 or TRBV6-3 with TRBJ2-5; 7 bases map to TRBD1. The trim removed 6 bases at V and 3 bases at J, leaving 7 bases unmatched. Germline V gene lookup returns CDR1 MNHEY and CDR2 SVGEGT. This CDR3 spans 14 amino acids. This CDR3 is CASSQIDREETQYF. DNA for the CDR3: TGTGCCAGCAGCCAAATCGACAGGGAAGAGACCCAGTACTTC.